Below are 30 T cell receptor beta chains sequenced from a single sample in a study of blood T cell repertoires in COVID-19. Only in-frame clones appear in the TCRdb table, and some are missing; sequencing was by immunoSEQ multiplex PCR. Of over 200,000 clones in the sample, about nine tenths were seen once. Sequencing input: PBMCs or T cells enriched from blood (not recorded which). These TCRs come from a woman in her 30s with acute COVID-19.

J is TRBJ2-1 and V is TRBV10-2, with 9 bases aligning to TRBD1. This CDR3 is built from 15 residues. Germline V gives CDR1 WSHSY, CDR2 SAAADI. Trimming took 6 bases from V and 6 from J; bases not matched to a gene: 9. Here the CDR3 DNA reads TGCGCCAGCAGGAGGGACAGGGAAATAGGCAATGAGCAGTTCTTC. Translation: CASRRDREIGNEQFF.

This sequence joins TRBV9 and TRBJ1-4; no firm D call. V was shortened by 2 bases and J by 0 bases, with 11 bases between the two germline ends. In germline, CDR1 is SGDLS, CDR2 YYNGEE. The CDR3 runs 16 residues. The CDR3 nucleotides read TGTGCCAGCAGCGTCCTGGCAGGTCCAACTAATGAAAAACTGTTTTTT. Translated: CASSVLAGPTNEKLFF.

The count of this clone is one. The chain is built from TRBV5-6 and TRBJ1-6; maybe TRBD1 (6 bases). The CDR3 spans 15 residues. V dropped 1 base and J dropped 9 bases, with 14 bases sitting between them. The germline V gene has CDR1 SGHDT and CDR2 YYEEEE. The CDR3 here is CASSLFTVTGSPLHF. The CDR3 nucleotides are TGTGCCAGCAGCTTGTTTACGGTGACAGGTTCACCCCTCCACTTT.

The CDR3 DNA reads as TGTGCCAGCACTATAGGACAGAGCAATCAGCCCCAGCATTTT. This codes for CASTIGQSNQPQHF. The genes are TRBV6-4 and TRBJ1-5, with TRBD1 as a possible D gene (6 bases). V lost 7 bases, J lost 1 base, and 11 bases lay in between. CDR3 length equals 14 residues. Germline CDR1 MRHNA, CDR2 SNTAGT.

The rearrangement uses TRBV20-1 and TRBJ2-1; weak D call: TRBD1 (6 bases). This CDR3 contains 13 residues. Trimming removed 3 bases at V and 9 bases at J, with 15 bases between. Germline-derived CDR1 and CDR2 are DFQATT and SNEGSKA (reference sequence). The CDR3 is CSASGQGYGEQFF. CDR3 coding DNA: TGCAGTGCTAGTGGGCAGGGGTATGGTGAGCAGTTCTTC.

The chain recombines TRBV6-5 with TRBJ1-5; D possibly corresponds to TRBD1 (6 bases). Per the germline V gene, CDR1 is MNHEY and CDR2 is SVGAGI. Between the trimmed V and J ends, which lost 6 bases and 1 base, there was a span of 13 bases. This CDR3 has 15 residues. CDR3 loop: CASRGQGMSNQPQHF. CDR3 nucleotides: TGTGCCAGCAGGGGACAAGGCATGAGCAATCAGCCCCAGCATTTT.

The chain uses TRBV27 and TRBJ2-3, with 11 bases fitting TRBD2. Germline lookup yields CDR1 MNHEY and CDR2 SMNVEV (reference sequence). This CDR3 is 14 amino acids long. The ends lost 6 bases at V and 1 base at J; junction bases unmatched: 0. CDR3 residues: CASRLAGGTDTQYF. The CDR3 region has the DNA TGTGCCAGCAGACTAGCGGGGGGCACAGATACGCAGTATTTT.

The chain links TRBV4-1 to TRBJ2-2; a possible D gene is TRBD2 (7 bases). There are 16 residues in the CDR3. The V gene's germline CDR1 is MGHRA and CDR2 YSYEKL. V was shortened by 0 bases and J by 4 bases, with 12 bases between the two germline ends. For the CDR3, the DNA is TGCGCCAGCAGCCAAGATCAGGCGGGGGCCACCGGGGAGCTGTTTTTT. It yields the protein CASSQDQAGATGELFF.

The chain carries TRBV4-1 and TRBJ1-1, with 7 bases identical to TRBD1. Germline V gene data show CDR1 as MGHRA and CDR2 as YSYEKL. V was clipped by 8 bases and J by 0 bases; unmatched bases: 9. The CDR3 totals 15 residues. CDR3 nucleotides: TGCGCCAGCGGACATACAGGGGCCTTGAACACTGAAGCTTTCTTT. Residues: CASGHTGALNTEAFF.

Only one count was recorded for this clone. The genes are TRBV5-8 and TRBJ2-1, with D possibly matching TRBD2 (7 bases). Germline V gene sequence: CDR1 SGHTS, CDR2 YDEGEE. The CDR3 sequence is 13 residues long. Trimming took off 6 bases at V and 13 bases at J, with 20 bases between the two ends. CDR3 sequence: CASTTPGGTVQFF. The CDR3 DNA follows: TGTGCCAGCACGACTCCGGGGGGCACGGTACAGTTCTTC.

The chain employs TRBV10-3 and TRBJ2-3; TRBD2 matches 8 bases. The CDR3 consists of 14 residues. Trimming at V came to 4 bases and at J to 2 bases, leaving 2 bases not matched to a gene. The V gene's germline CDR1 is ENHRY and CDR2 SYGVKD. The chain's CDR3 is CAISGGGPTDTQYF. The CDR3 nucleotides are TGTGCCATCAGTGGCGGGGGGCCCACAGATACGCAGTATTTT.

V usage is TRBV5-1 and J usage is TRBJ1-1; D is ambiguous. The CDR3 runs 14 residues. Germline values: CDR1 SGHRS, CDR2 YFSETQ. V was cut by 6 bases and J by 4 bases, with 16 bases left in between. This CDR3 reads CASNQDGEGTEAFF. In DNA form, the CDR3 reads TGCGCCAGCAACCAAGATGGGGAGGGCACTGAAGCTTTCTTT.

The V call is TRBV3-1 (or the pseudogene TRBV3-2), the J call TRBJ1-5; 9 positions match TRBD1. CDR1 is LGHDT and CDR2 is YNNKEL in the germline V gene (reference sequence). J gave up 6 bases and V 1 base, and 7 bases lay outside the gene matches. CDR3 size: 16 residues. The CDR3 loop is CASSQGATGGLQPQHF. In nucleotides, the CDR3 is TGTGCCAGCAGCCAAGGGGCGACAGGGGGTCTTCAGCCCCAGCATTTT.

The count of this clone is one. This sequence joins TRBV19 and TRBJ1-4, with TRBD1 matching 8 bases. The CDR3 has 15 residues. Per the germline V gene, CDR1 is LNHDA and CDR2 is SQIVND (reference sequence). The J segment lost 2 bases and the V segment lost 5 bases, leaving 4 bases of the junction unmatched. The CDR3 reads CASSRQGITNEKLFF. As DNA, the CDR3 is TGTGCCAGTAGTCGACAGGGGATCACTAATGAAAAACTGTTTTTT.

This clone came up once. The genes are TRBV6-5 and TRBJ1-5; D is uncertain. Germline V gene lookup returns CDR1 MNHEY and CDR2 SVGAGI. CDR3 length: 14 amino acids. V was clipped by 7 bases and J by 0 bases, with 10 bases between them. The CDR3 spells CASMSEYSNQPQHF. CDR3 bases: TGTGCCAGCATGTCGGAGTATAGCAATCAGCCCCAGCATTTT.

The chain links TRBV4-1 to TRBJ2-7; maybe TRBD1 (5 bases). The V and J ends lost 4 bases and 0 bases respectively, with 10 bases between them. Germline values: CDR1 MGHRA, CDR2 YSYEKL. This CDR3 contains 14 residues. The CDR3 loop is CASSPTDPSYEQYF. The CDR3 DNA follows: TGCGCCAGCAGCCCGACAGATCCCTCCTACGAGCAGTACTTC.

The gene calls are TRBV9 and TRBJ1-6, with 7 nucleotides matching TRBD1. CDR3 size: 16 residues. Germline lookup yields CDR1 SGDLS and CDR2 YYNGEE. V gave up 0 bases and J gave up 4 bases; unmatched junction bases: 4. DNA of the CDR3: TGTGCCAGCAGCGTAGCGGCAGGGGGATATAATTCACCCCTCCACTTT. Its translation: CASSVAAGGYNSPLHF.

This chain links TRBV30 with TRBJ1-2; 8 bases are shared with TRBD1. Germline V gives CDR1 GTSNPN, CDR2 SVGIG (reference sequence). V lost 2 bases and J lost 2; bases outside the gene matches: 13. This CDR3 spans 17 amino acids. The CDR3 protein is CAWSSKVDRARNYGYTF. The CDR3 region has the DNA TGTGCCTGGAGTTCCAAGGTGGACAGGGCCCGAAACTATGGCTACACCTTC.

The chain links TRBV3-1 (or the pseudogene TRBV3-2) to TRBJ1-2, with D possibly matching TRBD1 (5 bases). V was cut by 2 bases and J by 5 bases, with 15 bases left in between. The CDR3 runs to 15 residues. Germline CDR1 reads LGHDT; CDR2 reads YNNKEL (reference sequence). The CDR3 DNA reads TGTGCCAGCAGCCAACCCGGACACCCCATTTATGGCTACACCTTC. Protein sequence: CASSQPGHPIYGYTF.

The J gene is TRBJ2-5, the V gene TRBV6-5; TRBD2 matches 9 bases. Germline V lookup: CDR1 MNHEY, CDR2 SVGAGI. The CDR3 extends over 14 amino acids. V trimming: 6 bases; J trimming: 5 bases; junction bases outside the gene matches: 7. Here the CDR3 reads CASSLAGEGETQYF. CDR3 sequence (DNA): TGTGCCAGCAGCTTAGCGGGGGAAGGGGAGACCCAGTACTTC.

This clone has a single count. This chain joins TRBV10-1 and TRBJ1-1; possibly TRBD1 for D (6 bases). The V end lost 10 bases, the J end lost 0 bases, and 12 bases lay between the germline ends. CDR3 length: 13 residues. From germline, CDR1 is WNHNN and CDR2 SYGVQD (reference sequence). The CDR3 is CATSRDMNTEAFF. The CDR3 DNA follows: TGCGCCACCAGCCGGGACATGAACACTGAAGCTTTCTTT.

This clone was counted only a few times. For the CDR3, the DNA is TGTGCCAGCAGCTTGGCCGCAGGGCTAGCGCTTGCCGAGCAGTACTTC. Protein sequence: CASSLAAGLALAEQYF. The chain recombines TRBV5-5 with TRBJ2-7; TRBD2 might be the D (6 bases). The germline gives CDR1 SGHKS, CDR2 YYEKEE (reference sequence). Trimming left V 0 bases short and J 6 bases short, with 19 bases between. The CDR3 runs to 16 residues. The whole variable domain, filled in from reference TRBV5-5 and TRBJ2-7, reads DAGVTQSPTHLIKTRGQQVTLRCSPISGHKSVSWYQQVLGQGPQFIFQYYEKEERGRGNFPDRFSARQFPNYSSELNVNALLLGDSALYLCASSLAAGLALAEQYFGPGTRLTVT.

V usage is TRBV29-1 and J usage is TRBJ1-2; D unresolved. Germline V gene data show CDR1 as SQVTM and CDR2 as ANQGSEA. CDR3 size: 13 residues. V dropped 5 bases and J dropped 2 bases, with 12 bases sitting between them. DNA of the CDR3: TGCAGCGTTTTCCGGGAGGGAAACTATGGCTACACCTTC. Protein product: CSVFREGNYGYTF.

The chain has TRBV28 and TRBJ2-3, with no clear D. The ends were cut back, 5 bases at V and 2 bases at J, with 2 bases in the middle. The CDR3 is 11 amino acids. Germline V gives CDR1 MDHEN, CDR2 SYDVKM. The CDR3 nucleotides read TGTGCCAGCAGTCACACAGATACGCAGTATTTT. Translation: CASSHTDTQYF.

This clone was counted a few times. This chain links TRBV5-4 with TRBJ2-2; 7 nucleotides agree with TRBD1. Germline CDR1 is SGHNT and CDR2 is YYREEE (reference sequence). The ends lost 2 bases at V and 6 bases at J; junction bases unmatched: 7. The CDR3 runs 15 residues. CDR3 region: CASSFGTAGPGELFF. CDR3 DNA sequence: TGTGCCAGCAGCTTCGGGACAGCAGGCCCCGGGGAGCTGTTTTTT.

Only one count was recorded for this clone. The genes are TRBV4-2 and TRBJ2-7; unclear D gene. Trimming cost V 4 bases and J 1 base, with 14 bases left between them. Germline V lookup: CDR1 LGHNA, CDR2 YNFKEQ. The CDR3 has 15 residues. CDR3 nucleotides: TGTGCCAGCAGCCTGCATGTGACTTCGTCCTACGAGCAGTACTTC. It is translated as CASSLHVTSSYEQYF.

The rearrangement uses TRBV10-2 and TRBJ2-7, with D possibly TRBD2 on 5 matching bases. The CDR3 covers 14 residues. CDR1 is WSHSY and CDR2 is SAAADI in the germline V gene. Deletions cut 7 bases from V and 2 bases from J, with 15 bases between. CDR3 in amino acids: CASTGVSQTYEQYF. The CDR3 bases are TGCGCCAGCACCGGGGTAAGCCAGACCTACGAGCAGTACTTC.

The chain recombines TRBV18 with TRBJ1-2, with 7 positions matching TRBD1. This CDR3 has 13 residues. The V gene end was trimmed by 4 bases and the J gene end by 7 bases; junction bases not matched to a gene: 6. Per the germline V gene, CDR1 is KGHSH and CDR2 is LQKENI. The CDR3 nucleotides are TGTGCCAGCTCACTCCAGGGGGGTACTGGCTACACCTTC. This codes for CASSLQGGTGYTF.

V is TRBV5-1 and J is TRBJ1-4; 8 bases line up with TRBD1. Germline loops: CDR1 SGHRS, CDR2 YFSETQ. V shed 5 bases and J 3 bases; nucleotides not matched to a gene: 3. The CDR3 spans 14 residues. The CDR3 DNA sequence: TGCGCCAGCAGGGGGGACAGGTCTAATGAAAAACTGTTTTTT. Its protein is CASRGDRSNEKLFF.

The J gene is TRBJ1-5, the V gene TRBV12-3 or TRBV12-4; TRBD1 is a possible D gene (6 bases). The CDR3 loop spans 13 amino acids. The V and J ends lost 4 bases and 3 bases respectively, with 7 bases between them. The chain's CDR3 is CASSWDNNQPQHF. DNA of the CDR3: TGTGCCAGCAGTTGGGACAACAATCAGCCCCAGCATTTT.